Listed below are T cell receptor beta chains from one sample, sequenced in a study of cytomegalovirus exposure and HLA in healthy donors. Using immunoSEQ multiplex PCR, the repertoire was profiled, and TCRdb retains in-frame clones only, with some absent. This table has some 150,000 clones, 70% to 90% appearing once. Sample: PBMCs. The receptors come from a young woman in good health and CMV-seronegative. The CDR3 runs from the conserved cysteine through the conserved F or W. D genes are given only for firm matches. Clone size is shown for a subset of rows, as once, few, many or a class of expanded clone.

j_call	cdr3_length	v_call	clone_size	d_call	cdr3_aa	cdr3_nt
TRBJ1-2	12	TRBV28	NA	NA	CASRLGGWGYTF	TGTGCCAGCAGACTCGGGGGGTGGGGCTACACCTTC
TRBJ1-5	15	TRBV2	once	TRBD1	CASKGGHSGNQPQHF	TGTGCCAGCAAAGGGGGCCACTCGGGGAATCAGCCCCAGCATTTT
TRBJ2-3	16	TRBV6-1	NA	TRBD1	CASSEAPGQGADTQYF	TGTGCCAGCAGTGAAGCGCCGGGACAGGGGGCAGATACGCAGTATTTT
TRBJ2-1	14	TRBV4-3	NA	NA	CASSQDPQGNEQFF	TGCGCCAGCAGCCAAGATCCACAGGGAAATGAGCAGTTCTTC
TRBJ2-5	13	TRBV7-6	NA	NA	CASCSLKQETQYF	TGTGCCAGCTGCTCCCTAAAACAAGAGACCCAGTACTTC
TRBJ2-7	16	TRBV19	NA	TRBD1	CASSIRQGAAWNEQYF	TGTGCCAGTAGTATCCGCCAGGGGGCGGCTTGGAACGAGCAGTACTTC
TRBJ2-1	17	TRBV4-2	NA	NA	CASSQARGLLSYNEQFF	TGTGCCAGCAGCCAGGCCAGAGGATTGCTTTCCTACAATGAGCAGTTCTTC
TRBJ1-3	13	TRBV6-5	once	NA	CASVKQEGNTIYF	TGTGCCAGCGTAAAACAGGAGGGAAACACCATATATTTT
TRBJ2-7	16	TRBV7-9	few	TRBD1	CASSSLAGTGTTEQYF	TGTGCCAGCAGTTCACTCGCCGGGACAGGGACAACCGAGCAGTACTTC
TRBJ2-7	16	TRBV18	NA	TRBD2	CASSPPGGGASYEQYF	TGTGCCAGCTCACCCCCCGGGGGGGGAGCCTCCTACGAGCAGTACTTC
TRBJ1-2	12	TRBV28	NA	NA	CASSFTGYGYTF	TGTGCCAGCAGTTTCACGGGGTATGGCTACACCTTC
TRBJ2-1	14	TRBV7-9	NA	NA	CASSPIAPGAEQFF	TGTGCCAGCAGCCCCATAGCCCCGGGAGCTGAGCAGTTCTTC
TRBJ2-2	12	TRBV6-5	NA	NA	CGAGSNTGELFF	TGTGGGGCAGGGTCGAACACCGGGGAGCTGTTTTTT
TRBJ1-3	15	TRBV9	once	NA	CASSGFQGKGNTIYF	TGTGCCAGCAGCGGCTTCCAGGGGAAGGGAAACACCATATATTTT
TRBJ1-4	15	TRBV19	NA	NA	CASSILAGSGEKLFF	TGTGCCAGTAGTATACTTGCGGGAAGCGGTGAAAAACTGTTTTTT
TRBJ2-3	14	TRBV7-2	NA	NA	CASSKGRGGDTQYF	TGTGCCAGCAGCAAAGGAAGGGGGGGGGATACGCAGTATTTT
TRBJ2-2	18	TRBV27	NA	TRBD2	CASSSWTSGHANTGELFF	TGTGCCAGCAGCTCCTGGACTAGCGGCCACGCGAACACCGGGGAGCTGTTTTTT
TRBJ1-4	20	TRBV27	NA	TRBD1	CASSLRTPGQGGPTNEKLFF	TGTGCCAGCAGTTTACGAACACCGGGACAGGGGGGACCAACTAATGAAAAACTGTTTTTT
TRBJ1-1	13	TRBV10-3	once	NA	CAIRSTGRTEAFF	TGTGCCATCAGGTCGACGGGGAGGACTGAAGCTTTCTTT
TRBJ1-2	11	TRBV20-1	NA	NA	CSATDSYGYTF	TGCAGTGCTACTGACAGCTATGGCTACACCTTC
TRBJ2-7	11	TRBV5-4	NA	NA	CASSSFGEQYF	TGTGCTAGCAGCTCGTTCGGCGAGCAGTACTTC
TRBJ2-7	16	TRBV27	NA	TRBD2	CASSRLAGFGTYEQYF	TGTGCCAGCAGTCGACTAGCGGGATTTGGTACCTACGAGCAGTACTTC
TRBJ2-3	15	TRBV5-5	NA	NA	CASSRGTAYTDTQYF	TGTGCCAGCAGCCGCGGGACAGCATACACAGATACGCAGTATTTT
TRBJ2-5	13	TRBV7-2	NA	NA	CASSLAQQETQYF	TGTGCCAGCAGCTTAGCTCAGCAAGAGACCCAGTACTTC
TRBJ1-2	15	TRBV28	NA	TRBD1	CASSSGTGNNYGYTF	TGTGCCAGCAGCAGTGGGACAGGGAATAACTATGGCTACACCTTC
TRBJ2-1	15	TRBV5-1	NA	NA	CASSSWHPLYNEQFF	TGCGCCAGCAGCTCTTGGCACCCCCTTTACAATGAGCAGTTCTTC